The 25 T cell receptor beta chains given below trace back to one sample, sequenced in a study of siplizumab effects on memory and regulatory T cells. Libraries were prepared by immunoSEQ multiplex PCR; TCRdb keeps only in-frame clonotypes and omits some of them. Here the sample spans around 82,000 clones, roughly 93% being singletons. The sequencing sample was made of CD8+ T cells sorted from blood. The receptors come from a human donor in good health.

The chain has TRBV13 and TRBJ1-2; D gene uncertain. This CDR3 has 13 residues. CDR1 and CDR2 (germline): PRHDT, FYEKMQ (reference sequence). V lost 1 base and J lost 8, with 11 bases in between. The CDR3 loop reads CASSLVGPGGYTF. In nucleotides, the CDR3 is TGTGCCAGCAGCTTAGTAGGGCCTGGCGGCTACACCTTC.

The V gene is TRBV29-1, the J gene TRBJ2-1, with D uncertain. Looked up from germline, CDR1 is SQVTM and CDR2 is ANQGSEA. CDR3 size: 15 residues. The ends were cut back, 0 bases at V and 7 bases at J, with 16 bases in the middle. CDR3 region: CSVEDLGTTRNEQFF. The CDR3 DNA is TGCAGCGTTGAAGATCTAGGAACTACCCGAAATGAGCAGTTCTTC.

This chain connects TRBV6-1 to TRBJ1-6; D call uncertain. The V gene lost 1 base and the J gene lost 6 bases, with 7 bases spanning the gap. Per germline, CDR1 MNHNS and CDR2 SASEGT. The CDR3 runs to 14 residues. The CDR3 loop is CASSEGEFNSPLHF. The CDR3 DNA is TGTGCCAGCAGTGAAGGGGAGTTTAATTCACCCCTCCACTTT.

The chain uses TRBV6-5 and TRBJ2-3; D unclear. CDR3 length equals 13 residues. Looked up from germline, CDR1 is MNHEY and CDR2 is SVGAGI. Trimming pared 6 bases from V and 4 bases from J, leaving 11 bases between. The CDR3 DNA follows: TGTGCCAGCAGGGGTAGGTTGGCAGATACGCAGTATTTT. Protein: CASRGRLADTQYF.

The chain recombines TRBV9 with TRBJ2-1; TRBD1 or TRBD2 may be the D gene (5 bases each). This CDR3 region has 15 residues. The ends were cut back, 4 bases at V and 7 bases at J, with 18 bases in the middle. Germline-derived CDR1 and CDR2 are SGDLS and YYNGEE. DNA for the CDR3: TGTGCCAGCAGCCCCGGACTGGGGACGGGGAATGAGCAGTTCTTC. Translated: CASSPGLGTGNEQFF.

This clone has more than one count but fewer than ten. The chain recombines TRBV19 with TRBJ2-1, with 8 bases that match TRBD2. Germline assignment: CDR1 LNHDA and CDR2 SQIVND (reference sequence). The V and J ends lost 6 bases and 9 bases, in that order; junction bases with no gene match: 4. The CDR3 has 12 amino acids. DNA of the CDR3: TGTGCCAGTAGCGGGGGGGCAGCTGAGCAGTTCTTC. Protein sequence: CASSGGAAEQFF.

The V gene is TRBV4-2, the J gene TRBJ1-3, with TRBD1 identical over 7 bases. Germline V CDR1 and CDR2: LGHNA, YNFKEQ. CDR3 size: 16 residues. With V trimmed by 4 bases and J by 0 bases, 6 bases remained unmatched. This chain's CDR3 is CASSLGQESSGNTIYF. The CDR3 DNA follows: TGTGCCAGCAGCCTCGGACAGGAAAGCTCTGGAAACACCATATATTTT.

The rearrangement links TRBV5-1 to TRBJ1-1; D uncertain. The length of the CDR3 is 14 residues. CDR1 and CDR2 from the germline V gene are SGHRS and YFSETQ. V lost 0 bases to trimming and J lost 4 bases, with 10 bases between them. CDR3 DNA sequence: TGCGCCAGCAGCTTGGCCTCGGGAAGCACTGAAGCTTTCTTT. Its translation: CASSLASGSTEAFF.

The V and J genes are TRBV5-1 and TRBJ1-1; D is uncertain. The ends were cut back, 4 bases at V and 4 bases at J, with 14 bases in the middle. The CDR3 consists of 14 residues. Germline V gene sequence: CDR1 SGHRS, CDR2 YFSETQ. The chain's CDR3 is CASSDAGRGTEAFF. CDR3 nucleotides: TGCGCCAGCAGCGACGCGGGTCGGGGCACTGAAGCTTTCTTT. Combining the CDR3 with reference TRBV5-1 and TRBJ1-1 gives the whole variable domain KAGVTQTPRYLIKTRGQQVTLSCSPISGHRSVSWYQQTPGQGLQFLFEYFSETQRNKGNFPGRFSGRQFSNSRSEMNVSTLELGDSALYLCASSDAGRGTEAFFGQGTRLTVV.

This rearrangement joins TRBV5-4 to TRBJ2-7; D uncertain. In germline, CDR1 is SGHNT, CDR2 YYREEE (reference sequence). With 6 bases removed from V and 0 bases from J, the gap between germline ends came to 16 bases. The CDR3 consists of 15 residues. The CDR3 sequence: CASTGGGGYSYEQYF. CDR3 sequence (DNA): TGTGCCAGCACCGGCGGTGGTGGCTACTCCTACGAGCAGTACTTC.

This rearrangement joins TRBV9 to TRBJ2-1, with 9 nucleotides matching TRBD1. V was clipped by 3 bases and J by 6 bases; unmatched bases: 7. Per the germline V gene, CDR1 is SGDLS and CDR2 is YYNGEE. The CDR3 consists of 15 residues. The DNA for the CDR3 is TGTGCCAGCAGCGCGGGACAGGGCCCCGGCAATGAGCAGTTCTTC. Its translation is CASSAGQGPGNEQFF.

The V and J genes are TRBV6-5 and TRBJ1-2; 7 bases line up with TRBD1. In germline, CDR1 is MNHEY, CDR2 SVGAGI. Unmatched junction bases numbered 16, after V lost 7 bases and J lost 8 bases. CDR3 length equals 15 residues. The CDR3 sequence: CASILFFGQDGGYTF. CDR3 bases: TGTGCCAGCATTCTCTTCTTCGGACAGGATGGAGGCTACACCTTC.

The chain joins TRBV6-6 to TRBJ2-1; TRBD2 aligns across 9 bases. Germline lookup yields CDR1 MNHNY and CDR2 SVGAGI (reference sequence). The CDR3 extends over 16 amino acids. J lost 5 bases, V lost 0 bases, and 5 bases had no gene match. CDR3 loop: CASSYSERGAHNEQFF. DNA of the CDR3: TGTGCCAGCAGTTACTCGGAGCGGGGGGCTCACAATGAGCAGTTCTTC.

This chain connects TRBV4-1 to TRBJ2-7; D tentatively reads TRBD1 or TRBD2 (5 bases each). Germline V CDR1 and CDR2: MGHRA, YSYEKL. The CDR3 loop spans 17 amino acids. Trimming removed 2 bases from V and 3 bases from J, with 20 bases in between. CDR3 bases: TGCGCCAGCAGCCAATTTTCTCCGGGGCCAGAGGGCTACGAGCAGTACTTC. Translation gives CASSQFSPGPEGYEQYF.

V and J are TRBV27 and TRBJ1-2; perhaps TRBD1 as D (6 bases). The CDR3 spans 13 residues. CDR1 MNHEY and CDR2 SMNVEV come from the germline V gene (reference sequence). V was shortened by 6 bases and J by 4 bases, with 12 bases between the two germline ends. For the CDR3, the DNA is TGTGCCAGCAGCCTCCAGGGGAGCTATGGCTACACCTTC. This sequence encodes CASSLQGSYGYTF.

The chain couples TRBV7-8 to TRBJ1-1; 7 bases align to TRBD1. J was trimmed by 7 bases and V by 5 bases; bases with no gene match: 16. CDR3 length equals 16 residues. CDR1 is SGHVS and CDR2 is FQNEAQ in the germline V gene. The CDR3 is CASSNSLQGQLIEAFF. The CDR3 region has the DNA TGTGCCAGCAGCAATAGTCTACAGGGACAGTTAATTGAAGCTTTCTTT.

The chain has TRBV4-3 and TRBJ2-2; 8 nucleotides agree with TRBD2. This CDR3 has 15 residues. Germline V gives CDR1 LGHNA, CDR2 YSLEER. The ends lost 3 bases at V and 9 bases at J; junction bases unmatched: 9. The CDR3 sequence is CASSHGSGGLRELFF. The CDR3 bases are TGCGCCAGCAGCCATGGAAGCGGGGGACTTAGGGAGCTGTTTTTT.

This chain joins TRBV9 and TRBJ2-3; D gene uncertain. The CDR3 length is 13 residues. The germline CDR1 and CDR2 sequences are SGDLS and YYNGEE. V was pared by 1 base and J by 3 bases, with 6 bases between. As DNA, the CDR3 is TGTGCCAGCAGCGTACTGGAGACAGATACGCAGTATTTT. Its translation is CASSVLETDTQYF. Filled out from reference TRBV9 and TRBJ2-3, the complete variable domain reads DSGVTQTPKHLITATGQRVTLRCSPRSGDLSVYWYQQSLDQGLQFLIQYYNGEERAKGNILERFSAQQFPDLHSELNLSSLELGDSALYFCASSVLETDTQYFGPGTRLTVL.

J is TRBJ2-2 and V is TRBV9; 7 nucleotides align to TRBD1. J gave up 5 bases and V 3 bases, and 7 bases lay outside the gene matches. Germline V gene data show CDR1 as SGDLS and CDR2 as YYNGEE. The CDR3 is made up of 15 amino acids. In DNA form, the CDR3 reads TGTGCCAGCAGCGGGCGACAGGGAAGAACCGGGGAGCTGTTTTTT. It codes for CASSGRQGRTGELFF.

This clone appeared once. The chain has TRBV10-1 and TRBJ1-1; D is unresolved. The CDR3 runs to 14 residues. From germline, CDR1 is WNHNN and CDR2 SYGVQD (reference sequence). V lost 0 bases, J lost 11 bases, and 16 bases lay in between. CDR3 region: CASSESKVGRGAFF. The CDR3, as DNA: TGCGCCAGCAGTGAGTCGAAAGTCGGTCGTGGGGCTTTCTTT.

The CDR3 sequence: CASSLAPGISYNYGYTF. The CDR3 DNA reads TGTGCCAGCAGCTTAGCCCCAGGGATAAGTTACAACTATGGCTACACCTTC. The genes are TRBV7-9 and TRBJ1-2, with D possibly TRBD1 on 5 matching bases. Looked up from germline, CDR1 is SEHNR and CDR2 is FQNEAQ (reference sequence). V shed 0 bases and J shed 2 bases, with 16 bases lying between them. This CDR3 region has 17 residues.

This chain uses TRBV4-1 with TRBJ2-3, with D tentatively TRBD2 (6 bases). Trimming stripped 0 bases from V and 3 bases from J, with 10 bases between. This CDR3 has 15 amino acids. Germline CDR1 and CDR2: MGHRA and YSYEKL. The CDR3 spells CASSQDWGVTDTQYF. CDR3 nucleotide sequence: TGCGCCAGCAGCCAAGATTGGGGGGTTACAGATACGCAGTATTTT.

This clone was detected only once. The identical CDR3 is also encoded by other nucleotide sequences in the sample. CDR3 protein: CASSPQPGEQFF. DNA of the CDR3: TGCGCCAGCAGCCCCCAGCCTGGGGAGCAGTTCTTC. J is TRBJ2-1 and V is TRBV4-1; D not certain. Germline lookup yields CDR1 MGHRA and CDR2 YSYEKL. The V gene lost 4 bases and the J gene lost 10 bases, with 11 bases spanning the gap. The CDR3 totals 12 residues.

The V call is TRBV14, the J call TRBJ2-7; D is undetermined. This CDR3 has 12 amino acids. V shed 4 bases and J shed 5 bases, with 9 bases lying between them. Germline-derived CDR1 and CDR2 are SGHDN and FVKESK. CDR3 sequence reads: CASSPTANEQYF. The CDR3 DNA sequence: TGTGCCAGCAGCCCTACGGCGAACGAGCAGTACTTC. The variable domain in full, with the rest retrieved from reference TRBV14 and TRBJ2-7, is EAGVTQFPSHSVIEKGQTVTLRCDPISGHDNLYWYRRVMGKEIKFLLHFVKESKQDESGMPNNRFLAERTGGTYSTLKVQPAELEDSGVYFCASSPTANEQYFGPGTRLTVT.

CDR3 DNA sequence: TGCGCCAGCAGCCAAGATGGGACAGGCTATTCTAACTATGGCTACACCTTC. It translates to CASSQDGTGYSNYGYTF. The J gene is TRBJ1-2, the V gene TRBV4-3, with TRBD1 matching over 8 bases. V lost 0 bases, J lost 0 bases, and 6 bases stayed unmatched. This CDR3 has 17 amino acids. CDR1 is LGHNA and CDR2 is YSLEER in the germline V gene.